This T cell receptor beta chain was recovered during a study of shared clonotypes between healthy human individuals. Background on the study: The study enrolled two women and a few men aged 18 to 49. The study's findings and limits: The low donor count limited represented genetic and exposure-history diversity.

In the case of this clone: Its specificity is unknown.

Some clones are missing from TCRdb's copy, which holds only in-frame ones; the method was immunoSEQ multiplex PCR. This sample has 1,500,000 or so clones; 96% occur once, and the top ten carry roughly 1.2%. Germline-derived CDR1 and CDR2 are MDHEN and SYDVKM. The ends were cut back, 2 bases at V and 2 bases at J, with 17 bases in the middle. The CDR3 length is 17 residues. The specimen sequenced was naive CD4+ T cells sorted from blood. Regarding subset: CD45RA+ positively selected. This clonotype originated in a man aged 25-45 years in good health. The chain combines TRBV28 with TRBJ2-3; D not certain. This chain's CDR3 is CASSLHPRTGNTDTQYF. The CDR3 DNA sequence: TGTGCCAGCAGTTTACACCCTAGAACTGGTAACACAGATACGCAGTATTTT. Supplemented by reference TRBV28 and TRBJ2-3, the full variable domain reads DVKVTQSSRYLVKRTGEKVFLECVQDMDHENMFWYRQDPGLGLRLIYFSYDVKMKEKGDIPEGYSVSREKKERFSLILESASTNQTSMYLCASSLHPRTGNTDTQYFGPGTRLTVL.